This TCR beta chain was recovered during a study of regulatory T cells in long-lasting Graves disease. Unmatched junction bases numbered 18, after V lost 10 bases and J lost 3 bases. Germline assignment: CDR1 MNHNS and CDR2 SASEGT. There are 16 residues in the CDR3. This clonotype was seen at least ten times. Its antigen is as yet unknown. Findings and limits, study-wide: Compared with new cases, persistent Graves' patients showed reduced TCR diversity.

The authors built TCR beta libraries using iRepertoire HTBI primers and Arm-PCR of CDR3 regions. One entry per CDR3 protein results from TCRdb running MiXCR on the multiplex PCR reads. The table lists about 310,000 distinct CDR3 sequences, around 20% of them singletons. Time point reported: persistent/refractory GD, antithyroid drugs over 5 years with positive TRAb. PBMCs provided the RNA from which the TCR library was made. This chain connects TRBV6-1 to TRBJ2-7, with 7 bases that match TRBD1. The material was peripheral blood mononuclear cells (PBMCs), obtained when the disease was refractory, from a patient treated with antithyroid drugs. This receptor was obtained from a female donor with Graves disease. CDR3 in DNA: TGTGCCATCGAAGCTTATGGAACCGCAGGGGGCTACGAGCAGTACTTC. It specifies CAIEAYGTAGGYEQYF.